This TCR beta chain was identified during a study of T cell repertoires in cytomegalovirus infection (dated by TCRdb to between 2019 and 2020). Turning to the overall study: The peptide stimulations were aimed at well-studied HLA-B-restricted epitopes as well as recently identified HLA-C-restricted CMV epitopes, whose presentation resists viral immunomodulation. The HLA type of each donor mattered for the analysis, because public TCR beta signatures pointed to carriage of CMV infection along with the matching HLA type.

Germline trimming amounts to 2 bases on V and 4 bases on J, with 2 as the count of junction bases outside the gene matches. The germline V gene sets CDR1 to SGHVS and CDR2 to FQNEAQ. The CDR3 holds 15 amino acids from the cysteine to the phenylalanine. Only the CDR3 DNA is retained, 45 bases long and in frame from the first base. Study-level results and caveats: In both this cohort and an independent roughly 400-donor cohort, the cumulative frequency of public TCR beta family members distinguished carriers of CMV infection plus the relevant HLA type. The ex vivo response was dominated by HLA-C-restricted CMV-specific TCR beta clonotypes, which also provided the single most frequent clonotype in two of eight donors.

The treatment or condition label of this sample denotes: in vitro stimulation with specific CMV peptide epitopes to enrich CMV-specific T cells. TCRdb names Illumina HiSeq 1500 as the instrument used. TCRdb reran the public reads through fastp at Q25 and MiXCR, keeping productive beta chains. Every entry covers one CDR3 protein and lists the most common genes and DNA from its rows. The sample has roughly 78,000 distinct CDR3 sequences on record, around 40% of them singletons. The top ten constitute 93% of the sample. This clonotype has just a few counts. Its antigen is not yet known. Base qualities are not recorded, but no much larger clone differs from it by a single base.

The receptor comes from a human donor in good health (CMV status not recorded). Some clones in this sample may be carry-over from other donors' samples. This chain is built from TRBV7-8 and TRBJ2-3, and 11 junctional nucleotides match TRBD2. The sequencing used CD8+ T cells from cultured PBMCs, collected from culture after CMV antigen stimulation. The nucleotide sequence reads as follows: TGTGCCAGCAGCTTACTAGCGGGGGGCCCAGATACGCAGTATTTT. This encodes CASSLLAGGPDTQYF.